Listed below are T cell receptor beta chains from one sample, sequenced in a study of blood T cell repertoires in COVID-19. Clones were sequenced by immunoSEQ multiplex PCR, and TCRdb holds only the in-frame ones, with some missing. The top ten hold roughly a sixth of the sample, which has around 60,000 clones, 84% seen once. Sequenced: peripheral blood. The receptor set was obtained from a man aged 55 to 69 with COVID-19, enrolled during active disease. Both conserved end residues are part of each CDR3. D genes are given only for firm matches. Clone size is given for some rows only: seen once, a few or many times, or a class if the clone is expanded.

D gene: .; V gene: TRBV18; clone size: .; J gene: TRBJ2-3; CDR3 DNA: TGTGCCAGCTCACCACAGGGGCGGGATACGCAGTATTTT; CDR3 protein: CASSPQGRDTQYF
D gene: .; V gene: TRBV27; clone size: .; J gene: TRBJ2-7; CDR3 DNA: TGTGCCAGCAGTAGAGGCGGGGACCGCTACGAGCAGTACTTC; CDR3 protein: CASSRGGDRYEQYF
D gene: TRBD1; V gene: TRBV5-4; clone size: .; J gene: TRBJ2-2; CDR3 DNA: TGTGCCAGCAGCTCAGGGACAGAATACACCGGGGAGCTGTTTTTT; CDR3 protein: CASSSGTEYTGELFF
D gene: .; V gene: TRBV27; clone size: once; J gene: TRBJ1-5; CDR3 DNA: TGTGCCAGCAGTTTATTAGGGGAACATCAGCCCCAGCATTTT; CDR3 protein: CASSLLGEHQPQHF
D gene: .; V gene: TRBV10-1; clone size: .; J gene: TRBJ1-6; CDR3 DNA: TGCGCCAGCAGGGGAGGACTGAACTCCTATAATTCACCCCTCCACTTT; CDR3 protein: CASRGGLNSYNSPLHF
D gene: .; V gene: TRBV19; clone size: .; J gene: TRBJ2-3; CDR3 DNA: TGTGCCAGTAGTATAATCCAGGGGAGTGGGGAAGGAGATACGCAGTATTTT; CDR3 protein: CASSIIQGSGEGDTQYF
D gene: .; V gene: TRBV6-5; clone size: .; J gene: TRBJ2-7; CDR3 DNA: TGTGCCAGCAGTTACGGTCCTAACTACGAGCAGTACTTC; CDR3 protein: CASSYGPNYEQYF
D gene: .; V gene: TRBV27; clone size: many; J gene: TRBJ1-4; CDR3 DNA: TGTGCCAGCAGTTTAAGTCGCATGGAGTATGAAAAACTGTTTTTT; CDR3 protein: CASSLSRMEYEKLFF
D gene: .; V gene: TRBV27; clone size: .; J gene: TRBJ1-1; CDR3 DNA: TGTGCCAGCGTGGTTCGGGACACGCTGCGGACTGAAGCTTTCTTT; CDR3 protein: CASVVRDTLRTEAFF
D gene: TRBD1; V gene: TRBV25-1; clone size: .; J gene: TRBJ1-1; CDR3 DNA: TGTGCCAGCAGTGAATTGTCGCCAGGGGGGTTAGCTGAAGCTTTCTTT; CDR3 protein: CASSELSPGGLAEAFF
D gene: .; V gene: TRBV6-5; clone size: .; J gene: TRBJ1-2; CDR3 DNA: TGTGCCAGCAGTTACCGACGGGGCTATGGCTACACCTTC; CDR3 protein: CASSYRRGYGYTF
D gene: .; V gene: TRBV10-1; clone size: .; J gene: TRBJ2-7; CDR3 DNA: TGCGCCAGCAGTGAGTCGAGCGTCCTACTACCCTCCTACGAGCAGTACTTC; CDR3 protein: CASSESSVLLPSYEQYF
D gene: TRBD2; V gene: TRBV4-2; clone size: .; J gene: TRBJ2-2; CDR3 DNA: TGTGCCAGCAGCCAAGAACCGGGACTAGCGGGGTTCGGGGAGCTGTTTTTT; CDR3 protein: CASSQEPGLAGFGELFF
D gene: .; V gene: TRBV28; clone size: .; J gene: TRBJ2-2; CDR3 DNA: TGTGCCAGCACCCCCGGGGTCCGCTGGGCCCAGAACACCGGGGAGCTGTTTTTT; CDR3 protein: CASTPGVRWAQNTGELFF
D gene: .; V gene: TRBV7-2; clone size: .; J gene: TRBJ1-2; CDR3 DNA: TGTGCCAGCAGCACGCAGGGGTATGGCTACACCTTC; CDR3 protein: CASSTQGYGYTF
D gene: .; V gene: TRBV13; clone size: .; J gene: TRBJ2-2; CDR3 DNA: TGTGCCAGCAGCTTAAGAACAAGGGAGCTGTTTTTT; CDR3 protein: CASSLRTRELFF
D gene: TRBD1; V gene: TRBV19; clone size: .; J gene: TRBJ1-4; CDR3 DNA: TGTGCCAGTAGTAACCGGGACAGGGGAAAAGAAAAACTGTTTTTT; CDR3 protein: CASSNRDRGKEKLFF
D gene: .; V gene: TRBV5-1; clone size: .; J gene: TRBJ2-5; CDR3 DNA: TGCGCCAGCAGCTTGGCCTGGTCGGTTCAAGAGACCCAGTACTTC; CDR3 protein: CASSLAWSVQETQYF
D gene: TRBD2; V gene: TRBV6-5; clone size: .; J gene: TRBJ2-1; CDR3 DNA: TGTGCCAGCAGAGAGCGGGGGGGCTTTAGTGAGCAGTTCTTC; CDR3 protein: CASRERGGFSEQFF
D gene: TRBD2; V gene: TRBV6-8; clone size: .; J gene: TRBJ2-1; CDR3 DNA: TGTGCCAGCAGCCCTCTCCTAGCGGCCCTAAGGCATGAGCAGTTCTTC; CDR3 protein: CASSPLLAALRHEQFF
D gene: TRBD1; V gene: TRBV28; clone size: .; J gene: TRBJ1-2; CDR3 DNA: TGTGCCAGCAGTTTGGGAGACAGGGCCTATGGCTACACCTTC; CDR3 protein: CASSLGDRAYGYTF
D gene: TRBD1; V gene: TRBV29-1; clone size: .; J gene: TRBJ2-1; CDR3 DNA: TGCAGCGCAGGGACAGAGATATACCTCCCCTATAGATACAATGAGCAGTTCTTC; CDR3 protein: CSAGTEIYLPYRYNEQFF
D gene: .; V gene: TRBV19; clone size: .; J gene: TRBJ2-2; CDR3 DNA: TGTGCCAGTAGTATAGAAGGCAGGGCTGGCGGGGAGCTGTTTTTT; CDR3 protein: CASSIEGRAGGELFF
D gene: TRBD1; V gene: TRBV28; clone size: .; J gene: TRBJ2-3; CDR3 DNA: TGTGCCAGCAGTTTATTGGTCCTGACAGGGGGTGGCCCAGATACGCAGTATTTT; CDR3 protein: CASSLLVLTGGGPDTQYF
D gene: TRBD2; V gene: TRBV5-4; clone size: .; J gene: TRBJ2-1; CDR3 DNA: TGTGCCAGCACCGTAGCGGGGCCGCTTTACAATGAGCAGTTCTTC; CDR3 protein: CASTVAGPLYNEQFF
D gene: .; V gene: TRBV7-2; clone size: .; J gene: TRBJ1-2; CDR3 DNA: TGTGCCAGCAGCTTAGTTGCAGGGAACTATGGCTACACCTTC; CDR3 protein: CASSLVAGNYGYTF
D gene: .; V gene: TRBV5-1; clone size: many; J gene: TRBJ1-1; CDR3 DNA: TGCGCCAGCAGCTTGATCCCCCGGGAGAACACTGAAGCTTTCTTT; CDR3 protein: CASSLIPRENTEAFF
D gene: .; V gene: TRBV25-1; clone size: .; J gene: TRBJ1-2; CDR3 DNA: TGTGCCAGCAGTGATTCCTCTGCAGGCAGACATGGCTACACCTTC; CDR3 protein: CASSDSSAGRHGYTF
D gene: .; V gene: TRBV12-3/TRBV12-4; clone size: few; J gene: TRBJ1-6; CDR3 DNA: TGTGCCAGCAGTTCTAGCGGTTCACCCCTCCACTTT; CDR3 protein: CASSSSGSPLHF
D gene: .; V gene: TRBV5-4; clone size: .; J gene: TRBJ2-3; CDR3 DNA: TGTGCCAGCAGCTTGGCCCGCGGACTGGGCCCAGATACGCAGTATTTT; CDR3 protein: CASSLARGLGPDTQYF
D gene: .; V gene: TRBV2; clone size: .; J gene: TRBJ2-2; CDR3 DNA: TGTGCCAGCAACTGGGGCTCGGGCACCGGGGAGCTGTTTTTT; CDR3 protein: CASNWGSGTGELFF
D gene: .; V gene: TRBV23-1; clone size: .; J gene: TRBJ2-7; CDR3 DNA: TGCGCCAGCAGTCAGGAACTTGGGGGGAGAACCTACGAGCAGTACTTC; CDR3 protein: CASSQELGGRTYEQYF
D gene: TRBD1; V gene: TRBV2; clone size: .; J gene: TRBJ1-4; CDR3 DNA: TGTGCCAGCAGGATGGCCGGGACAGAGAATGAAAAACTGTTTTTT; CDR3 protein: CASRMAGTENEKLFF
D gene: TRBD1; V gene: TRBV2; clone size: .; J gene: TRBJ1-4; CDR3 DNA: TGTGCCAGCAGGCAACAGGGGGCGCTTGAAAAACTGTTTTTT; CDR3 protein: CASRQQGALEKLFF
D gene: .; V gene: TRBV6-1; clone size: .; J gene: TRBJ2-1; CDR3 DNA: TGTGCCAGCAGTGAATTTAGGCAGGGTAACTACAATGAGCAGTTCTTC; CDR3 protein: CASSEFRQGNYNEQFF
D gene: TRBD2; V gene: TRBV14; clone size: .; J gene: TRBJ2-7; CDR3 DNA: TGTGCCAGCAGCCAAGTCGGGACTAGCGGAGGCTGGAAGCAGTACTTC; CDR3 protein: CASSQVGTSGGWKQYF
D gene: TRBD1; V gene: TRBV2; clone size: .; J gene: TRBJ1-1; CDR3 DNA: TGTGCCAGCAGTGAACAGGGGGGCGGTACTGAAGCTTTCTTT; CDR3 protein: CASSEQGGGTEAFF
D gene: TRBD1; V gene: TRBV7-3; clone size: .; J gene: TRBJ1-2; CDR3 DNA: TGTGCCAGCAGCGTACAGGGGGGGATTTCCTATGGCTACACCTTC; CDR3 protein: CASSVQGGISYGYTF
D gene: .; V gene: TRBV5-1; clone size: .; J gene: TRBJ2-7; CDR3 DNA: TGCGCCAGCAGCTTGGAAGGGGTATACGAGCAGTACTTC; CDR3 protein: CASSLEGVYEQYF
D gene: TRBD2; V gene: TRBV13; clone size: many; J gene: TRBJ2-1; CDR3 DNA: TGTGCCAGCAGCTTCCGACTAGCGGGTAAGGGCGAGCAGTTCTTC; CDR3 protein: CASSFRLAGKGEQFF
D gene: .; V gene: TRBV3-1/TRBV3-2; clone size: once; J gene: TRBJ2-4; CDR3 DNA: TGTGCCAGCAGCTCTAATTTTCCCATTTGCAAAAAAAACATTCAGTACTTC; CDR3 protein: CASSSNFPICKKNIQYF
D gene: TRBD2; V gene: TRBV10-1; clone size: medium-sized; J gene: TRBJ2-2; CDR3 DNA: TGCGCCAGCAGTCCCGGACTAGCGGGAGACCCCCCCGGGGAGCTGTTTTTT; CDR3 protein: CASSPGLAGDPPGELFF
D gene: .; V gene: TRBV27; clone size: .; J gene: TRBJ2-5; CDR3 DNA: TGTGCCAGCAGGTCCGACTCCTGGGGCCACCCGGAGACCCAGTACTTC; CDR3 protein: CASRSDSWGHPETQYF
D gene: TRBD2; V gene: TRBV6-5; clone size: .; J gene: TRBJ2-3; CDR3 DNA: TGTGCCAGCGGCGGGGGACTTTATACGCAGTATTTT; CDR3 protein: CASGGGLYTQYF
D gene: .; V gene: TRBV5-1; clone size: .; J gene: TRBJ2-6; CDR3 DNA: TGCGCCAGCAGCTCAGGGTCTGGGGCCAACGTCCTGACTTTC; CDR3 protein: CASSSGSGANVLTF
D gene: TRBD1; V gene: TRBV5-1; clone size: .; J gene: TRBJ1-5; CDR3 DNA: TGCGCCAGCAGCATTCCCGGGACAGCAAATCAGCCCCAGCATTTT; CDR3 protein: CASSIPGTANQPQHF
D gene: .; V gene: TRBV25-1; clone size: .; J gene: TRBJ1-2; CDR3 DNA: TGTGCCAGCAGTGTCGACGGGTTATTTTATGGCTACACCTTC; CDR3 protein: CASSVDGLFYGYTF
D gene: TRBD1; V gene: TRBV29-1; clone size: .; J gene: TRBJ2-7; CDR3 DNA: TGCAGCGTTTTCCCGGGGACAGCAGGCGAGCAGTACTTC; CDR3 protein: CSVFPGTAGEQYF